Following are 11 T cell receptor beta chains from one sample sequenced in a study of OX40 agonist ivuxolimab in advanced cancers. Method: immunoSEQ multiplex PCR; TCRdb's copy keeps in-frame clones and lacks some. The table lists 60,000 or so clones, around 83% of them singletons. Sequenced material: CD4+ or CD8+ T cells sorted from blood, taken in a trial of the OX40 agonist ivuxolimab. Source of these receptors: an adult with an advanced solid tumor such as melanoma, head and neck, liver or kidney cancer.

The V and J genes are TRBV27 and TRBJ1-5, with a weak D call TRBD1 (6 bases). Germline V lookup: CDR1 MNHEY, CDR2 SMNVEV (reference sequence). V was pared by 4 bases and J by 1 base, with 8 bases between. CDR3 length: 14 amino acids. Written as DNA, the CDR3 is TGTGCCAGCAGTTCAACAGGGAGCAATCAGCCCCAGCATTTT. It translates to CASSSTGSNQPQHF.

The chain is built from TRBV2 and TRBJ1-1; TRBD1 might be the D (5 bases). From germline, CDR1 is SNHLY and CDR2 FYNNEI. The CDR3 runs to 13 residues. The V and J ends lost 4 bases and 7 bases respectively, with 13 bases between them. CDR3 bases: TGTGCCAGCAGTGTAAGGGGCGAGAGTGAAGCTTTCTTT. Translation: CASSVRGESEAFF.

The V and J genes are TRBV30 and TRBJ1-5; D uncertain. Germline lookup yields CDR1 GTSNPN and CDR2 SVGIG (reference sequence). Trimming removed 4 bases from V and 2 bases from J, with 6 bases in between. This CDR3 is 12 amino acids long. For the CDR3, the DNA is TGTGCCTGGACCGAAGGCAATCAGCCCCAGCATTTT. This codes for CAWTEGNQPQHF.

The rearrangement uses TRBV28 and TRBJ2-1; 7 nucleotides line up with TRBD2. The CDR3 has 15 residues. The J segment lost 6 bases and the V segment lost 3 bases, leaving 8 bases of the junction unmatched. CDR1 is MDHEN, CDR2 SYDVKM, per germline. The CDR3 nucleotides are TGTGCCAGCAGTTTCTGGGCTAGCGGATTCAATGAGCAGTTCTTC. Amino acid sequence: CASSFWASGFNEQFF.

The CDR3 loop is CASSNRPGQGTEAFF. CDR3 sequence (DNA): TGCGCCAGCAGCAATCGGCCGGGACAGGGAACTGAAGCTTTCTTT. The J gene is TRBJ1-1, the V gene TRBV5-1, with 9 bases that match TRBD1. V trimming: 4 bases; J trimming: 5 bases; junction bases outside the gene matches: 9. Per the germline V gene, CDR1 is SGHRS and CDR2 is YFSETQ. CDR3 length: 15 amino acids.

There are a few counts of this clone. V and J are TRBV9 and TRBJ1-1; D call uncertain. With 4 bases removed from V and 6 bases from J, the gap between germline ends came to 16 bases. The length of the CDR3 is 14 residues. Looked up from germline, CDR1 is SGDLS and CDR2 is YYNGEE. For the CDR3, the DNA is TGTGCCAGCAGCCTAGACACGGGGAGCCCTGAAGCTTTCTTT. Encoded protein: CASSLDTGSPEAFF.

The sample holds one count of this clone. The chain has TRBV11-2 and TRBJ1-1; D gene uncertain. Germline lookup yields CDR1 SGHAT and CDR2 FQNNGV. CDR3 size: 12 residues. V lost 0 bases to trimming and J lost 7 bases, with 6 bases between them. The CDR3, as DNA: TGTGCCAGCAGCTTAGACTTGAGTGAAGCTTTCTTT. This sequence encodes CASSLDLSEAFF.

V is TRBV30 and J is TRBJ2-1; no reliable D call. Trimming took 3 bases from V and 5 from J, leaving 5 bases between them. Germline V lookup: CDR1 GTSNPN, CDR2 SVGIG (reference sequence). The CDR3 covers 11 residues. CDR3 coding DNA: TGTGCCTGGAGGGTGAACAATGAGCAGTTCTTC. Translated, it gives CAWRVNNEQFF.

The chain carries TRBV5-1 and TRBJ2-7; D perhaps matches TRBD2 (6 bases). This CDR3 region has 14 residues. Germline CDR1 reads SGHRS; CDR2 reads YFSETQ. Trimming took 1 base from V and 2 from J, leaving 10 bases between them. The CDR3 spells CASSLPGSTYEQYF. CDR3 nucleotide sequence: TGCGCCAGCAGCTTGCCCGGGAGCACCTACGAGCAGTACTTC.

This chain uses TRBV11-2 with TRBJ1-2; 7 positions agree with TRBD1. CDR3 length: 16 residues. The V segment lost 1 base and the J segment 4 bases; nucleotides outside the gene matches: 9. CDR1 is SGHAT, CDR2 FQNNGV, per germline. The CDR3 DNA reads TGTGCCAGCAGCTTAGTACTTCAGGACAGGATCTATGGCTACACCTTC. It is translated as CASSLVLQDRIYGYTF.

The chain links TRBV2 to TRBJ2-2; TRBD2 agrees at 9 bases. V lost 6 bases and J lost 6; bases outside the gene matches: 11. Germline assignment: CDR1 SNHLY and CDR2 FYNNEI. This CDR3 comprises 16 residues. CDR3 amino acids: CASRKIAGEIPGELFF. The DNA for the CDR3 is TGTGCCAGCAGAAAAATAGCGGGAGAAATCCCCGGGGAGCTGTTTTTT.